The table lists the clone carrying this T cell receptor beta chain with a few counts. Its antigen is currently unknown. TCRdb called the 5' RACE reads again in MiXCR, with one record for every CDR3 protein. The table lists under 200,000 distinct CDR3 sequences, about an eighth of them singletons. The sample belongs to a study of T-cell memory formation after mild COVID-19. As for the study in general: Largely, TCR clusters stayed within a single donor.

The study, taken as a whole, reports: Day 15 to 85 contracting clones showed balanced CD4/CD8; day 15 to 37 expanders favored CD4+. Memory from before infection featured some responding clones, which suggests cross-reactive memory joined. Most CD4+ clones that shrank were in CM and EM, while CD8+ ones turned up in EMRA.

Germline V gene data show CDR1 as DFQATT and CDR2 as SNEGSKA (reference sequence). Trimming removed 6 bases from V and 2 bases from J, with 19 bases in between. The CDR3 covers 15 residues. The genes are TRBV20-1 and TRBJ2-5, with D maybe TRBD2 (5 bases). The sequence came from a man in his late teens or twenties who had mild COVID-19 (a few samples of this study predate the infection). Cell type and time point are not known. The sequencing sample was made of PBMCs or a T cell subset sorted from them (not recorded which). Written as DNA, the CDR3 is TGCAGTGCGAGCCCCCGGAGGTACCCTCAAGAGACCCAGTACTTC. It is translated as CSASPRRYPQETQYF.